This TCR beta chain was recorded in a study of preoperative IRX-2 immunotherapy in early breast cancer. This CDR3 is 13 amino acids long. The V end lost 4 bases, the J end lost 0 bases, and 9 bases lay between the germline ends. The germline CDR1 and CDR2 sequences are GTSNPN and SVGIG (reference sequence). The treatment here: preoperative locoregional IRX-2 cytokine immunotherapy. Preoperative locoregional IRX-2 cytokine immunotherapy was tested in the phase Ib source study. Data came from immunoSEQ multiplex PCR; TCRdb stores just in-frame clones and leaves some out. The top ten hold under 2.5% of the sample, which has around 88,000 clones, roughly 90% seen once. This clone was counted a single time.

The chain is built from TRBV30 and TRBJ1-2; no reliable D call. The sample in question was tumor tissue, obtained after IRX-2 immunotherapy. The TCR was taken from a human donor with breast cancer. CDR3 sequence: CAWKKKTNYGYTF. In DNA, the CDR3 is TGTGCCTGGAAGAAGAAAACTAACTATGGCTACACCTTC.